These 32 T cell receptor beta chains originate from one sample sequenced in a study of T cell repertoires in cytomegalovirus infection. Their target antigens are unknown. MiXCR, applied by TCRdb to the reads, yields one record per CDR3 protein. The data hold about 68,000 distinct CDR3 sequences, with approximately 24% observed a single time. The material sequenced was PBMCs, sequenced either directly or after in vitro stimulation (not recorded which). The source is a human donor in good health (CMV status not recorded). Some clones in this sample may be carry-over from other donors' samples.

The chain recombines TRBV12-3 or TRBV12-4 with TRBJ1-2, with D unclear. This CDR3 has 12 residues. V lost 3 bases and J 8 bases, leaving 10 bases between the germline ends. This CDR3 is CASSFGVYGYTF. The CDR3 nucleotides read TGTGCCAGCAGTTTCGGGGTTTACGGCTACACCTTC.

The genes are TRBV5-6 and TRBJ2-3, with 8 nucleotides matching TRBD2. The CDR3 has 15 amino acids. Germline CDR1 SGHDT, CDR2 YYEEEE. After removal of 4 bases from V and 4 bases from J, the junction contained 8 bases not matched to a gene. Here the CDR3 reads CASSPVAGGSDTQYF. CDR3 DNA sequence: TGTGCCAGCAGCCCGGTCGCGGGAGGATCAGATACGCAGTATTTT.

This clonotype came up many times. The genes are TRBV7-2 and TRBJ2-3; D gene unclear. Trimming shortened V by 5 bases and J by 5 bases, and 11 bases separated the two germline ends. The CDR3 has 13 residues. Germline V gene data show CDR1 as SGHTA and CDR2 as FQGNSA. CDR3 in amino acids: CASSPPRGDTQYF. CDR3 in DNA: TGTGCCAGCAGCCCTCCCCGAGGAGATACGCAGTATTTT.

The V gene is TRBV10-2, the J gene TRBJ2-7; D remains unclear. Per the germline V gene, CDR1 is WSHSY and CDR2 is SAAADI. Trimming removed 2 bases at V and 0 bases at J, with 5 bases between. This CDR3 comprises 13 residues. CDR3 amino acids: CASSERVSYEQYV. In DNA form, the CDR3 reads TGCGCCAGCAGTGAGAGGGTCTCCTACGAGCAGTACGTC.

This clonotype was counted between two and nine times. The CDR3 bases are TGTGCCAGTAGTGGGGCTCCCACCTACGAGCAGTACGTC. Amino acid sequence: CASSGAPTYEQYV. The chain links TRBV19 to TRBJ2-7; weak D call: TRBD1 (5 bases). V dropped 5 bases and J dropped 2 bases, with 10 bases sitting between them. The CDR3 has 13 amino acids. CDR1 and CDR2 from the germline V gene are LNHDA and SQIVND (reference sequence).

This clonotype was detected a few times. The chain recombines TRBV27 with TRBJ1-1, with TRBD1 matching over 8 bases. J lost 6 bases, V lost 2 bases, and 8 bases had no gene match. Germline V gene lookup returns CDR1 MNHEY and CDR2 SMNVEV (reference sequence). CDR3 length equals 15 residues. CDR3 in DNA: TGTGCCAGCAGTTTAGGGGTGACAGGGGAGTCTGAAGCTTTCTTT. This encodes CASSLGVTGESEAFF.

This clonotype was detected only once. The rearrangement links TRBV12-3 or TRBV12-4 to TRBJ1-3; TRBD1 is a possible D gene (5 bases). Trimming pared 3 bases from V and 3 bases from J, leaving 12 bases between. The CDR3 has 15 amino acids. The CDR3 coding sequence is TGTGCCAGCAGTTTCGGGGGTTTGTTTGGAAACACCATATATTTT. This codes for CASSFGGLFGNTIYF.

The gene calls are TRBV6-5 and TRBJ1-1; D is unclear. Germline V gives CDR1 MNHEY, CDR2 SVGAGI. V lost 0 bases and J 1 base, leaving 6 bases between the germline ends. The length of the CDR3 is 14 residues. CDR3 sequence: CASSYSKWNTEAFF. In nucleotides, the CDR3 is TGTGCCAGCAGTTACTCTAAATGGAACACTGAAGCTTTCTTT.

The table lists this clonotype with a few counts. The chain uses TRBV7-9 and TRBJ1-1; the D gene is possibly TRBD1 (6 bases). Per the germline V gene, CDR1 is SEHNR and CDR2 is FQNEAQ (reference sequence). This CDR3 is built from 15 residues. Trimming removed 5 bases at V and 4 bases at J, with 17 bases between. CDR3 nucleotide sequence: TGTGCCAGCAGCGACGACCTGTACAGGGCCACTGAAGCTTTCTTT. It codes for CASSDDLYRATEAFF. Complete variable domain (other parts from reference TRBV7-9 and TRBJ1-1): DTGVSQNPRHKITKRGQNVTFRCDPISEHNRLYWYRQTLGQGPEFLTYFQNEAQLEKSRLLSDRFSAERPKGSFSTLEIQRTEQGDSAMYLCASSDDLYRATEAFFGQGTRLTVV.

The chain recombines TRBV6-1 with TRBJ1-3, with unresolved D. Trimming cost V 4 bases and J 0 bases, with 7 bases left between them. Germline V gives CDR1 MNHNS, CDR2 SASEGT. This CDR3 region has 14 residues. In DNA, the CDR3 is TGTGCCAGCAGTGGCCGGTACTCTGGAAACACCATATATTTT. Encoded protein: CASSGRYSGNTIYF.

This chain uses TRBV12-3 or TRBV12-4 with TRBJ2-1, with 9 bases that match TRBD1. This CDR3 is built from 15 residues. V trimming: 5 bases; J trimming: 3 bases; junction bases outside the gene matches: 5. The chain's CDR3 is CASSKRQGVYNEQFF. The CDR3 coding sequence is TGTGCCAGCAGTAAACGACAGGGGGTCTACAATGAGCAGTTCTTC.

The CDR3 spells CASSPSGTGELFF. The CDR3 DNA is TGCGCCAGCAGCCCCAGCGGGACCGGGGAGCTGTTTTTT. The chain combines TRBV4-3 with TRBJ2-2; the D gene is possibly TRBD2 (6 bases). V was shortened by 4 bases and J by 5 bases, with 8 bases between the two germline ends. CDR3 length equals 13 residues. The germline gives CDR1 LGHNA, CDR2 YSLEER.

The genes are TRBV7-9 and TRBJ2-1; D gene ambiguous. The V gene lost 4 bases and the J gene lost 0 bases, with 10 bases spanning the gap. From germline, CDR1 is SEHNR and CDR2 FQNEAQ (reference sequence). The CDR3 is 15 residues long. The CDR3 loop is CASSSPYSSYNEQFF. For the CDR3, the DNA is TGTGCCAGCAGCTCCCCTTATAGCTCCTACAATGAGCAGTTCTTC.

The CDR3 bases are TGTGCCAGCAGCTACCGACTAGCGTGTAGCACAGATACGCAGTATTTT. It encodes CASSYRLACSTDTQYF. The chain combines TRBV7-9 with TRBJ2-3, with TRBD2 matching over 8 bases. J was trimmed by 0 bases and V by 4 bases; bases with no gene match: 6. CDR3 length: 16 residues. The germline CDR1 and CDR2 sequences are SEHNR and FQNEAQ (reference sequence). The complete variable domain, with remaining parts taken from reference TRBV7-9 and TRBJ2-3, reads DTGVSQNPRHKITKRGQNVTFRCDPISEHNRLYWYRQTLGQGPEFLTYFQNEAQLEKSRLLSDRFSAERPKGSFSTLEIQRTEQGDSAMYLCASSYRLACSTDTQYFGPGTRLTVL.

This clonotype was seen a few times. This sequence joins TRBV7-9 and TRBJ2-7; tentative D call: TRBD1 (7 bases). This CDR3 is 12 amino acids long. Trimming cost V 7 bases and J 6 bases, with 13 bases left between them. CDR1 SEHNR and CDR2 FQNEAQ come from the germline V gene (reference sequence). This CDR3 is CASNRQGGEQYF. The CDR3 DNA follows: TGTGCCAGCAACAGACAGGGAGGCGAGCAGTACTTC.

The V and J genes are TRBV6-2 or TRBV6-3 and TRBJ2-1; 11 bases are a match to TRBD1. This CDR3 has 18 residues. Trimming at V came to 7 bases and at J to 6 bases, leaving 17 bases not matched to a gene. Germline CDR1 is MNHEY and CDR2 is SVGEGT. The CDR3 sequence: CASTSRTGGRSIGNEQFF. In DNA, the CDR3 is TGTGCCAGCACCTCTCGGACAGGGGGCAGATCTATTGGCAATGAGCAGTTCTTC.

This clonotype has a handful of counts. The CDR3 sequence: CASSQTSGGVYEQYF. The CDR3 nucleotides read TGTGCCAGCAGCCAGACTAGCGGAGGGGTGTACGAGCAGTACTTC. The chain links TRBV14 to TRBJ2-7; 9 nucleotides agree with TRBD2. The germline V gene has CDR1 SGHDN and CDR2 FVKESK. The CDR3 extends over 15 amino acids. V lost 3 bases to trimming and J lost 4 bases; unmatched junction nucleotides: 7.

The J gene is TRBJ2-1, the V gene TRBV7-8; perhaps TRBD2 as D (6 bases). Germline loops: CDR1 SGHVS, CDR2 FQNEAQ. V lost 5 bases and J 6 bases, leaving 11 bases between the germline ends. The CDR3 is made up of 13 amino acids. In DNA form, the CDR3 reads TGTGCCAGCAGCGCCGGGGAGGCCAATGAGCAGTTCTTC. It is translated as CASSAGEANEQFF. Complete variable domain (other parts from reference TRBV7-8 and TRBJ2-1): GAGVSQSPRYKVAKRGQDVALRCDPISGHVSLFWYQQALGQGPEFLTYFQNEAQLDKSGLPSDRFFAERPEGSVSTLKIQRTQQEDSAVYLCASSAGEANEQFFGPGTRLTVL.

This clonotype occurred many times. The genes are TRBV7-2 and TRBJ2-1; no clear D. Trimming stripped 0 bases from V and 8 bases from J, with 14 bases between. This CDR3 contains 15 residues. Germline CDR1 is SGHTA and CDR2 is FQGNSA. CDR3 nucleotides: TGTGCCAGCAGCTTAGCTATCTCTCGGGTCGATGAGCAGTTCTTC. Its protein is CASSLAISRVDEQFF.

This clonotype was counted only a few times. This chain joins TRBV7-2 and TRBJ2-2; TRBD2 matches at 16 bases. Germline V gene data show CDR1 as SGHTA and CDR2 as FQGNSA. The V and J ends lost 1 base and 4 bases, in that order; junction bases with no gene match: 6. The CDR3 is made up of 19 amino acids. CDR3 in amino acids: CASSLGGLAGGPRTGELFF. The CDR3 nucleotides read TGTGCCAGCAGCTTAGGGGGACTAGCGGGAGGGCCTCGCACCGGGGAGCTGTTTTTT.

At least ten counts were recorded for this clonotype. The rearrangement links TRBV2 to TRBJ2-2; unclear D gene. The V gene's germline CDR1 is SNHLY and CDR2 FYNNEI. V shed 0 bases and J shed 4 bases, with 9 bases lying between them. The CDR3 has 15 residues. The CDR3 DNA reads TGTGCCAGCAGTGAAGCGGCAGGAACCACCGGGGAGCTGTTTTTT. Encoded protein: CASSEAAGTTGELFF. Drawing the rest from reference TRBV2 and TRBJ2-2, the complete variable domain is EPEVTQTPSHQVTQMGQEVILRCVPISNHLYFYWYRQILGQKVEFLVSFYNNEISEKSEIFDDQFSVERPDGSNFTLKIRSTKLEDSAMYFCASSEAAGTTGELFFGEGSRLTVL.

Ten or more counts support this clonotype. The J gene is TRBJ2-3, the V gene TRBV7-2; no firm D call. Between the trimmed V and J ends, which lost 1 base and 0 bases, there was a span of 11 bases. The CDR3 length is 16 residues. Germline CDR1 and CDR2: SGHTA and FQGNSA. DNA for the CDR3: TGTGCCAGCAGCTTAGATTTGGCGGTTAGCACAGATACGCAGTATTTT. Encoded protein: CASSLDLAVSTDTQYF. Full variable domain (outside the CDR3, taken from reference TRBV7-2 and TRBJ2-3): GAGVSQSPSNKVTEKGKDVELRCDPISGHTALYWYRQSLGQGLEFLIYFQGNSAPDKSGLPSDRFSAERTGGSVSTLTIQRTQQEDSAVYLCASSLDLAVSTDTQYFGPGTRLTVL.

This clonotype was seen a few times. The chain uses TRBV11-3 and TRBJ2-2, with a possible D match to TRBD2 (6 bases). CDR1 is SGHNT, CDR2 YENEEA, per germline. The ends were cut back, 5 bases at V and 6 bases at J, with 10 bases in the middle. The CDR3 contains 13 residues. The CDR3 DNA sequence: TGTGCCAGCAGCGAGAGGGAGGCCGGGGAGCTGTTTTTT. Translating it yields CASSEREAGELFF.

This clonotype was seen a handful of times. V gene TRBV6-5 combines with J gene TRBJ2-1; D gene uncertain. Germline values: CDR1 MNHEY, CDR2 SVGAGI. V was pared by 2 bases and J by 0 bases, with 8 bases between. The CDR3 spans 15 residues. The CDR3 DNA reads TGTGCCAGCAGTTACGACGGCAGCTCCTACAATGAGCAGTTCTTC. Amino acids: CASSYDGSSYNEQFF.

In its sample, this clonotype was seen a few times. The gene calls are TRBV12-3 or TRBV12-4 and TRBJ2-1; 8 nucleotides align to TRBD2. Unmatched junction bases numbered 3, after V lost 6 bases and J lost 2 bases. CDR3 size: 14 residues. The CDR3 nucleotides read TGTGCCAGCAGACATAGCGGGACCTACAATGAGCAGTTCTTC. Translating gives CASRHSGTYNEQFF.

This rearrangement joins TRBV4-1 to TRBJ1-1, with 7 bases aligning to TRBD1. V shed 3 bases and J 4 bases; nucleotides not matched to a gene: 8. The CDR3 covers 15 residues. CDR1 and CDR2 (germline): MGHRA, YSYEKL. The CDR3 loop is CASSHNDREGTEAFF. The CDR3 DNA sequence: TGCGCCAGCAGCCACAACGACAGGGAAGGCACTGAAGCTTTCTTT.

The chain joins TRBV4-3 to TRBJ1-5, with 7 positions matching TRBD1. The CDR3 covers 16 residues. Trimming removed 1 base from V and 9 bases from J; junction bases left unmatched: 12. Germline loops: CDR1 LGHNA, CDR2 YSLEER. The CDR3 DNA reads TGCGCCAGCAGCCAAGGAGGTGGCAGGGGGGGGGGGCCCCAGCATTTT. Translating it yields CASSQGGGRGGGPQHF.

The V and J genes are TRBV6-1 and TRBJ1-3; D is ambiguous. Germline V gene lookup returns CDR1 MNHNS and CDR2 SASEGT. Trimming removed 6 bases from V and 0 bases from J, with 12 bases in between. This CDR3 has 15 residues. This CDR3 is CASRLGAYSGNTIYF. The CDR3 bases are TGTGCCAGCAGGTTGGGTGCCTACTCTGGAAACACCATATATTTT.

This clonotype came up a few times. The V and J genes are TRBV19 and TRBJ2-3; no definite D call. This CDR3 has 14 residues. Trimming took off 1 base at V and 4 bases at J, with 9 bases between the two ends. Germline-derived CDR1 and CDR2 are LNHDA and SQIVND (reference sequence). The CDR3 spells CASSIVGYSDTQYF. CDR3 nucleotides: TGTGCCAGTAGTATAGTCGGGTATTCAGATACGCAGTATTTT.

V gene TRBV2 combines with J gene TRBJ2-1; TRBD2 matches 12 bases. CDR1 is SNHLY, CDR2 FYNNEI, per germline. The CDR3 consists of 15 residues. V shed 6 bases, J shed 8 bases, and the junction held 8 bases outside the gene matches. Here the CDR3 reads CASRSLAGGPDEQFF. As DNA, the CDR3 is TGTGCCAGCAGATCTCTAGCGGGAGGGCCGGATGAGCAGTTCTTC.

The sample holds many counts of this clonotype. The V gene is TRBV7-2, the J gene TRBJ2-7; 11 bases align to TRBD2. V lost 2 bases, J lost 4 bases, and 1 base stayed unmatched. This CDR3 has 14 amino acids. From germline, CDR1 is SGHTA and CDR2 FQGNSA. CDR3 residues: CASSLLAGGYEQYF. The CDR3 nucleotides read TGTGCCAGCAGCTTACTAGCGGGGGGATACGAGCAGTACTTC.

This clonotype has only a few counts. V usage is TRBV6-6 and J usage is TRBJ2-3, with a possible D match to TRBD2 (6 bases). Germline V lookup: CDR1 MNHNY, CDR2 SVGAGI (reference sequence). With 0 bases removed from V and 10 bases from J, the gap between germline ends came to 14 bases. This CDR3 is built from 14 residues. The CDR3 is CASSYSTGTDPQYF. CDR3 sequence (DNA): TGTGCCAGCAGTTACTCCACCGGGACTGACCCGCAGTATTTT.